The rows below give T cell receptor beta chains drawn from one sample of a study of CD8+ T cells in alopecia areata. The table came from immunoSEQ multiplex PCR; TCRdb's copy has only in-frame clones and leaves some out. In the table there are approximately 150,000 clones, about three fifths of which are singletons. Source: CD4+ T cells sorted from blood, taken between weeks 55 and 65, from a patient treated with tofacitinib. The receptors originated from a human donor with alopecia areata. Both conserved end residues are part of each CDR3. The D gene is left open where the match is weak. Size tells how often a clone was seen (once, few, many) or the class of an expanded clone, and some rows leave it out.

>TRBV5-1|NA|TRBJ2-1|NA
TGCGCCAGCAGCTTGACTACAGGATCTGTAAATGAGCAGTTCTTC
CASSLTTGSVNEQFF
>TRBV19|few|TRBJ2-2|TRBD1
TGTGCCACCAGGGGGACAGGGATCGCCGGGGAGCTGTTTTTT
CATRGTGIAGELFF
>TRBV5-1|NA|TRBJ2-1|TRBD2
TGCGCCAGCAGCCCGGGAGGAGCTAGGAATGAGCAGTTCTTC
CASSPGGARNEQFF
>TRBV30|NA|TRBJ2-2|NA
TGTGCCTGGAGTTTAAGAACCACCGGGGAGCTGTTTTTT
CAWSLRTTGELFF
>TRBV19|NA|TRBJ1-2|TRBD1
TGTGCCAGTAGTGGGGGACAGGTTTTCGGAAACTATGGCTACACCTTC
CASSGGQVFGNYGYTF
>TRBV11-2|NA|TRBJ2-1|NA
TGTGCCAGCAGCTTACCGGGACACCATGAGCAGTTCTTC
CASSLPGHHEQFF
>TRBV29-1|few|TRBJ1-1|NA
TGCAGCGTATCGAGGGTACAGAGGTGGGACACTGAAGCTTTCTTT
CSVSRVQRWDTEAFF
>TRBV6-5|NA|TRBJ2-7|NA
TGTGCCAGCAGTTACTCCCCCGACAGGTCCTACGAGCAGTACTTC
CASSYSPDRSYEQYF
>TRBV18|NA|TRBJ2-5|NA
TGTGCCACCATGCCGTCGGGCCAGGAGACCCAGTACTTC
CATMPSGQETQYF
>TRBV6-5|NA|TRBJ1-2|NA
TGTGCCAGCAGTTACACTGGACGGACTATTGGCTACACCTTC
CASSYTGRTIGYTF
>TRBV30|NA|TRBJ1-3|NA
TGTGCCTGGACCTATGACTCTGGAAACACCATATATTTT
CAWTYDSGNTIYF
>TRBV2|NA|TRBJ2-3|TRBD1
TGTGCCACCAGGACAGGCAAACAAGCAGATACGCAGTATTTT
CATRTGKQADTQYF
>TRBV11-1|NA|TRBJ2-7|TRBD1
TGTGCCAGCAGCTTCAGGGACAGGGCTGCTGGGGAGCAGTACTTC
CASSFRDRAAGEQYF
>TRBV5-1|NA|TRBJ1-6|NA
TGCGCCAGCAGCTGGGTTAGGGTTGGCGATTCACCCCTCCACTTT
CASSWVRVGDSPLHF
>TRBV14|NA|TRBJ1-6|NA
TGTGCCAGCAGCCAACTCATTAATTCACCCCTCCACTTT
CASSQLINSPLHF
>TRBV28|NA|TRBJ1-2|NA
TGTGCCAGCAGTCCCGACAGGAGCTATGGCTACACCTTC
CASSPDRSYGYTF
>TRBV29-1|NA|TRBJ2-2|NA
TGCAGCGTTCTGTCGCCATCCAACACCGGGGAGCTGTTTTTT
CSVLSPSNTGELFF
>TRBV29-1|few|TRBJ1-1|TRBD1
TGCAGTGGACGACAGGGGCTCTACACTGAAGCTTTCTTT
CSGRQGLYTEAFF
>TRBV9|NA|TRBJ2-7|NA
TGTGCCAGCAGCGTATTGGACGGAGCAAGCGAGCAGTACTTC
CASSVLDGASEQYF
>TRBV5-5|NA|TRBJ2-5|TRBD1
TGTGCCAGCAGCTCCGGACAGGGGGTCTGGCTAGAGACCCAGTACTTC
CASSSGQGVWLETQYF
>TRBV14|once|TRBJ2-7|TRBD1
TGTGCCAGCAGCCAAGGACAGGGGGTTTTCTACGAGCAGTACTTC
CASSQGQGVFYEQYF
>TRBV2|NA|TRBJ2-4|NA
TGTGCCAGCACCCCGACGGGCCATCCCTCCCAGTACTTC
CASTPTGHPSQYF
>TRBV2|NA|TRBJ2-3|NA
TGTGGGTCGGGGATGGTCGCAGATACGCAGTATTTT
CGSGMVADTQYF
>TRBV27|NA|TRBJ2-7|NA
TGTGCCAGCAGTCCCAGTTTACCCTACGAGCAGTACTTC
CASSPSLPYEQYF
>TRBV30|once|TRBJ2-5|NA
TGTGCCTGGAGTGTTGCGTCCCAAGAGACCCAGTACTTC
CAWSVASQETQYF
>TRBV25-1|NA|TRBJ2-7|NA
TGTGCCAGCAGGGACGGGGTAGGCGAGCAGTACTTC
CASRDGVGEQYF
>TRBV19|NA|TRBJ1-2|NA
TGTGCCAGTAGTAAGACAGAGAACTATGGCTACACCTTC
CASSKTENYGYTF
>TRBV23-1|NA|TRBJ2-5|TRBD2
TGCGCCAGCAGTCCCAGCGGGGGGGCCGTAGAGACCCAGTACTTC
CASSPSGGAVETQYF
>TRBV6-6|NA|TRBJ2-6|NA
TGTGCCAGCAGTTACTCGGTCTCTGGGGCCAACGTCCTGACTTTC
CASSYSVSGANVLTF
>TRBV7-9|NA|TRBJ1-4|NA
TGTGCCAGCAGCCCGGGATATAATGAAAAACTGTTTTTT
CASSPGYNEKLFF